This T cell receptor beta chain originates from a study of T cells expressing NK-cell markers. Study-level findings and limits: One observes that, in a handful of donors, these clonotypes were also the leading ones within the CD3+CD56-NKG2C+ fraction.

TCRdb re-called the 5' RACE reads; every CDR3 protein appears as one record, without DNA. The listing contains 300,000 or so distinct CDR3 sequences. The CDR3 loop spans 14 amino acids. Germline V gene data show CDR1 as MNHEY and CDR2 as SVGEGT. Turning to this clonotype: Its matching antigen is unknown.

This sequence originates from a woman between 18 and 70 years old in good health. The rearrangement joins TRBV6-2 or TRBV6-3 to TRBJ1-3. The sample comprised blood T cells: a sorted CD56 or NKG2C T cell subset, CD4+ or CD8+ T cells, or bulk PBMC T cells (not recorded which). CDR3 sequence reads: CASRPAGSGNTIYF.